A single sample is the source of the 20 T cell receptor beta chains below, sequenced in a study of T cells in Graves' hyperthyroidism and ophthalmopathy. RNA transcripts served as the template for amplifying TCR beta CDR3 regions. In the first-round RT-PCR of the TCR CDR3, the HTBI primer set was used. TCRdb itself ran the multiplex PCR reads through MiXCR, one entry per CDR3 protein. The sample gives hundreds of thousands of distinct CDR3 sequences, around 13% of which show up once; roughly 14% is in the top ten. The sequenced material came from blood. Receptors originate from a middle-aged woman with Graves' hyperthyroidism.

A word on this clonotype: A single base separates this from a much larger clone, so it may be a read error. This rearrangement joins TRBV27 to TRBJ2-3; TRBD2 might be the D (6 bases). The CDR3 totals 15 residues. The ends were cut back, 2 bases at V and 0 bases at J, with 9 bases in the middle. Per germline, CDR1 MNHEY and CDR2 SMNVEV (reference sequence). The CDR3 sequence is CASSLHGTSTDTQYF. The CDR3 DNA follows: TGTGCCAGCAGTTTACACGGGACTAGCACAGATACGCAGTATTTT.

In this sample, this clonotype turned up many times. The rearrangement uses TRBV20-1 and TRBJ2-3; D gene uncertain. V was clipped by 2 bases and J by 5 bases, with 11 bases between them. This CDR3 is 13 amino acids long. The germline CDR1 and CDR2 sequences are DFQATT and SNEGSKA (reference sequence). CDR3 sequence reads: CSARISGGDTQYF. In nucleotides, the CDR3 is TGCAGTGCTAGAATTTCCGGCGGAGATACGCAGTATTTT.

This clonotype was counted only a few times. The genes are TRBV11-2 and TRBJ2-7; no definite D call. V dropped 3 bases and J dropped 5 bases, with 5 bases sitting between them. CDR3 length equals 11 residues. Germline V lookup: CDR1 SGHAT, CDR2 FQNNGV. The CDR3 reads CASSFRNEQYF. DNA of the CDR3: TGTGCCAGCAGCTTTCGGAACGAGCAGTACTTC.

The sample holds many counts of this clonotype. The chain carries TRBV12-5 and TRBJ2-1, with 9 bases aligning to TRBD2. Germline values: CDR1 LGHNT, CDR2 FRNRAP. The CDR3 is 19 amino acids. V shed 0 bases and J 2 bases; nucleotides not matched to a gene: 11. The CDR3, as DNA: TGTGCTAGTGGTTTGGTACTTTTTGGTAGCGGGAGAGCCTACAATGAGCAGTTCTTC. Translation: CASGLVLFGSGRAYNEQFF. The whole variable domain, remainder taken from reference TRBV12-5 and TRBJ2-1, is DARVTQTPRHKVTEMGQEVTMRCQPILGHNTVFWYRQTMMQGLELLAYFRNRAPLDDSGMPKDRFSAEMPDATLATLKIQPSEPRDSAVYFCASGLVLFGSGRAYNEQFFGPGTRLTVL.

The table lists this clonotype with many counts. This chain links TRBV5-6 with TRBJ2-3, with 13 nucleotides matching TRBD2. V dropped 4 bases and J dropped 4; count of bases not matched to a gene: 3. CDR3 length: 15 residues. The germline V gene encodes CDR1 SGHDT and CDR2 YYEEEE. CDR3 nucleotide sequence: TGTGCCAGCAGCGGGACTAGCGGGAACGCAGATACGCAGTATTTT. Its translation: CASSGTSGNADTQYF.

This clonotype appeared many times. This sequence joins TRBV2 and TRBJ2-1, with unresolved D. The CDR3 sequence is 15 residues long. Germline CDR1 and CDR2: SNHLY and FYNNEI. V dropped 4 bases and J dropped 2 bases, with 12 bases sitting between them. This chain's CDR3 is CASSGPSPPYNEQFF. The CDR3 DNA reads as TGTGCCAGCAGTGGACCCTCTCCCCCCTACAATGAGCAGTTCTTC.

This chain connects TRBV19 to TRBJ2-1; D gene uncertain. Germline CDR1 reads LNHDA; CDR2 reads SQIVND (reference sequence). The CDR3 is 13 residues long. The germline V and J ends were trimmed by 7 bases and 5 bases, with 12 bases remaining between them. In DNA, the CDR3 is TGTGCCAGTACCAATGGGATGGACAATGAGCAGTTCTTC. Amino acid sequence: CASTNGMDNEQFF.

The table lists this clonotype with many counts. The V call is TRBV29-1, the J call TRBJ2-7; a weak D match, TRBD1 (6 bases). CDR3 length: 13 amino acids. The V end lost 5 bases, the J end lost 5 bases, and 16 bases lay between the germline ends. In germline, CDR1 is SQVTM, CDR2 ANQGSEA. CDR3 sequence reads: CSVREGGYDEQYF. CDR3 nucleotide sequence: TGCAGCGTTAGAGAAGGGGGATACGACGAGCAGTACTTC.

This clonotype was seen ten or more times. V gene TRBV7-3 combines with J gene TRBJ2-3; a possible D gene is TRBD2 (5 bases). V lost 6 bases, J lost 2 bases, and 9 bases lay in between. The germline V gene has CDR1 SGHTA and CDR2 FQGTGA. This CDR3 is 13 amino acids long. The CDR3 region has the DNA TGTGCCAGCAGGGGCGGGCTCACAGATACGCAGTATTTT. This translates into CASRGGLTDTQYF.

V gene TRBV6-5 combines with J gene TRBJ2-2; D might be TRBD1 or TRBD2, each matching 5 bases. The CDR3 totals 17 residues. CDR1 is MNHEY and CDR2 is SVGAGI in the germline V gene. V was cut by 0 bases and J by 3 bases, with 14 bases left in between. As DNA, the CDR3 is TGTGCCAGCAGTTACTCGAGTGACAGACTATACACCGGGGAGCTGTTTTTT. Translation gives CASSYSSDRLYTGELFF.

In its sample, this clonotype was seen many times. V is TRBV20-1 and J is TRBJ2-4, with D possibly being TRBD2 (7 bases). Germline V CDR1 and CDR2: DFQATT, SNEGSKA (reference sequence). Trimming cost V 2 bases and J 7 bases, with 15 bases left between them. CDR3 length: 14 amino acids. CDR3 sequence: CSARWGGDSNIQYF. DNA for the CDR3: TGCAGTGCTAGATGGGGGGGCGATTCGAACATTCAGTACTTC.

This clonotype was observed at least ten times. V gene TRBV29-1 combines with J gene TRBJ2-3, with TRBD2 matching 10 bases. This CDR3 contains 15 residues. The V segment lost 7 bases and the J segment 1 base; nucleotides outside the gene matches: 8. Germline CDR1 SQVTM, CDR2 ANQGSEA. CDR3 in amino acids: CSATAGGPRTDTQYF. The CDR3, as DNA: TGCAGCGCCACAGCGGGAGGGCCTCGCACAGATACGCAGTATTTT.

Notes on this clonotype: A much larger clone is a single base away; this may be a read error. This chain links TRBV13 with TRBJ2-7, with D possibly TRBD2 on 5 matching bases. Germline CDR1 is PRHDT and CDR2 is FYEKMQ (reference sequence). The CDR3 extends over 15 amino acids. The CDR3 DNA reads as TGTGCCAACAGCTTATCGGCCGGGGACTCCTACGAGCAGTACTTC. This encodes CANSLSAGDSYEQYF. The full variable domain, in which reference TRBV13 and TRBJ2-7 provide the parts outside the CDR3, is AAGVIQSPRHLIKEKRETATLKCYPIPRHDTVYWYQQGPGQDPQFLISFYEKMQSDKGSIPDRFSAQQFSDYHSELNMSSLELGDSALYFCANSLSAGDSYEQYFGPGTRLTVT.

In its sample, this clonotype was seen a few times. The chain employs TRBV29-1 and TRBJ2-1; the match to TRBD2 covers 8 bases. CDR3 size: 15 residues. With 1 base clipped from V and 7 bases from J, the junction kept 9 bases outside the gene matches. Germline-derived CDR1 and CDR2 are SQVTM and ANQGSEA. The CDR3, as DNA: TGCAGCGTTGAAGGGGAGCGGGAGAGTGTGAATGAGCAGTTCTTC. Its translation is CSVEGERESVNEQFF.

As concerns this clonotype: Germline and junction disagree at one end, which may indicate a read error. The V gene is TRBV5-1, the J gene TRBJ2-5; weak D call: TRBD2 (7 bases). The germline V gene has CDR1 SGHRS and CDR2 YFSETQ. CDR3 length: 13 residues. The CDR3 region has the DNA TGCGTCAGCAGCTTGGGAGGGGGAGAGACCCAGTACTTC. This encodes CVSSLGGGETQYF.

The V gene is TRBV14, the J gene TRBJ2-6; no firm D call. Trimming took 0 bases from V and 4 from J, leaving 31 bases between them. Germline V gene data show CDR1 as SGHDN and CDR2 as FVKESK. The CDR3 is 23 residues long. CDR3 coding DNA: TGTGCCAGCAGCCAAGATCCCGCAGGTTCTGAGGTCTTCTTCCTTGTGGGGGCCAACGTCCTGACTTTC. It codes for CASSQDPAGSEVFFLVGANVLTF.

This clonotype was picked up a small number of times. This chain connects TRBV7-9 to TRBJ2-7, with a possible D match to TRBD1 (5 bases). Germline V gene data show CDR1 as SEHNR and CDR2 as FQNEAQ (reference sequence). The CDR3 is 15 residues long. The V gene lost 4 bases and the J gene lost 1 base, with 14 bases spanning the gap. CDR3 nucleotide sequence: TGTGCCAGCAGCTCTACCCTTCAGGGTTCCTACGAGCAGTACTTC. It translates to CASSSTLQGSYEQYF.

This clonotype was found a few times. The chain employs TRBV20-1 and TRBJ1-4; TRBD1 matches at 7 bases. The J segment lost 8 bases and the V segment lost 3 bases, leaving 6 bases of the junction unmatched. The CDR3 spans 13 residues. The germline CDR1 and CDR2 sequences are DFQATT and SNEGSKA (reference sequence). CDR3 in DNA: TGCAGTGCTAGTAGACAGGGTCGGGAAAAACTGTTTTTT. This codes for CSASRQGREKLFF.

This clonotype showed up many times. The J gene is TRBJ1-2, the V gene TRBV27, with TRBD1 as a possible D gene (5 bases). Trimming pared 7 bases from V and 9 bases from J, leaving 15 bases between. Germline assignment: CDR1 MNHEY and CDR2 SMNVEV (reference sequence). This CDR3 spans 12 amino acids. CDR3 sequence reads: CASKGTVGSYTF. In DNA form, the CDR3 reads TGTGCCAGCAAGGGGACGGTCGGGAGCTACACCTTC.

This clonotype was seen many times. The chain couples TRBV28 to TRBJ1-1, with a weak D call TRBD1 (5 bases). Trimming removed 2 bases from V and 2 bases from J, with 18 bases in between. CDR3 length: 17 amino acids. CDR1 is MDHEN, CDR2 SYDVKM, per germline. The CDR3, as DNA: TGTGCCAGCAGTTTACGGGGGGAGTCGTTACCCAACACTGAAGCTTTCTTT. Translating it yields CASSLRGESLPNTEAFF. Full variable domain (rest looked up from reference TRBV28 and TRBJ1-1): DVKVTQSSRYLVKRTGEKVFLECVQDMDHENMFWYRQDPGLGLRLIYFSYDVKMKEKGDIPEGYSVSREKKERFSLILESASTNQTSMYLCASSLRGESLPNTEAFFGQGTRLTVV.